The rows below give T cell receptor beta chains drawn from one sample of a study of shared clonotypes between healthy human individuals. Generated by immunoSEQ multiplex PCR, the TCRdb table keeps only in-frame clones and is missing some. The table shows 2 million to 2.5 million clones, with about 90% occurring only once. Sequenced: naive CD4+ T cells from PBMCs. All receptors come from a man between 18 and 29 years old in good health. Some clones in this sample may be carry-over from other donors' samples. Both conserved end residues are part of each CDR3. A D gene is named only where the DNA matches it firmly. Expanded clones are given a class, and other clones once, few, many or no size at all.

d_call j_call clone_size v_call cdr3_aa cdr3_nt
. TRBJ1-5 . TRBV7-8 CASSFGTFTQLLQPQHF TGTGCCAGCAGCTTTGGGACTTTCACCCAATTACTTCAGCCCCAGCATTTT
. TRBJ2-5 . TRBV11-2 CASSYLGLETQYF TGTGCCAGCAGCTACCTCGGGCTGGAGACCCAGTACTTC
. TRBJ2-4 . TRBV18 CASSAYWGKTNIQYF TGTGCCAGCTCAGCCTACTGGGGGAAAACAAACATTCAGTACTTC
. TRBJ2-1 once TRBV6-1 CASSGTLPGPHSYNEQFF TGTGCCAGCAGTGGCACCCTACCGGGTCCCCACTCCTACAATGAGCAGTTCTTC
. TRBJ2-5 once TRBV25-1 CASSEPLFQETQYF TGTGCCAGCAGTGAGCCCCTCTTTCAAGAGACCCAGTACTTC
TRBD2 TRBJ2-7 . TRBV4-3 CASSQEVTSGTQSYEQYF TGCGCCAGCAGCCAAGAAGTGACTAGCGGGACTCAATCCTACGAGCAGTACTTC
. TRBJ2-1 . TRBV5-6 CASSGGGTSSYNEQFF TGTGCCAGCAGCGGAGGGGGGACGAGCTCCTACAATGAGCAGTTCTTC
TRBD1 TRBJ1-2 . TRBV19 CASSLGTGGRNYGYTF TGTGCCAGTAGTCTCGGGACAGGGGGCCGAAACTATGGCTACACCTTC
. TRBJ1-2 . TRBV5-4 CASSLAAASFYGYTF TGTGCCAGCAGCTTGGCGGCGGCGTCATTCTATGGCTACACCTTC
. TRBJ1-5 . TRBV4-3 CASSQGLLQPQHF TGCGCCAGCAGCCAAGGACTACTTCAGCCCCAGCATTTT
. TRBJ1-3 . TRBV9 CASSPGSGNTIYF TGTGCCAGCAGCCCCGGCTCTGGAAACACCATATATTTT
. TRBJ1-1 . TRBV7-2 CASRPYRLGNTEAFF TGTGCCAGCAGGCCATATCGACTCGGCAACACTGAAGCTTTCTTT
. TRBJ2-5 . TRBV28 CASSLGGQGGLPQTQYF TGTGCCAGCAGTTTAGGGGGGCAGGGCGGCCTGCCCCAGACCCAGTACTTC
. TRBJ2-5 once TRBV28 CASSLYGTAHQYF TGTGCCAGCAGTTTATATGGGACGGCGCATCAGTACTTC
TRBD1 TRBJ1-2 . TRBV7-9 CASSVRDRGYYGYTF TGTGCCAGCAGCGTCCGGGACAGGGGTTACTATGGCTACACCTTC
. TRBJ2-2 . TRBV28 CASTTSEATGELFF TGTGCCAGCACCACCTCGGAAGCCACCGGGGAGCTGTTTTTT
. TRBJ2-3 once TRBV18 CASSPGGFSADTQYF TGTGCCAGCTCACCGGGTGGATTTAGTGCAGATACGCAGTATTTT
TRBD1 TRBJ2-7 . TRBV5-1 CASSLIGTGDEQYF TGCGCCAGCAGCTTGATAGGGACAGGAGACGAGCAGTACTTC
TRBD2 TRBJ2-7 . TRBV28 CATGSGREVHEQYF TGTGCCACCGGGAGCGGGCGGGAGGTTCACGAGCAGTACTTC
. TRBJ1-5 . TRBV5-5 CASSPGPLVNQPQHF TGTGCCAGCAGCCCAGGGCCCTTGGTCAATCAGCCCCAGCATTTT
TRBD1 TRBJ1-2 once TRBV5-1 CASTSGTGGDGYTF TGCGCCAGCACCTCCGGGACAGGGGGCGATGGCTACACCTTC
TRBD2 TRBJ2-7 . TRBV28 CASTLGGAGGGYEQYF TGTGCCAGCACCCTTGGAGGTGCGGGAGGGGGCTACGAGCAGTACTTC
TRBD2 TRBJ2-3 . TRBV7-2 CASSGGLADTDTQYF TGTGCCAGCAGCGGCGGACTAGCAGACACAGATACGCAGTATTTT
. TRBJ2-7 . TRBV28 CASSSPAAGAQGEQYF TGTGCCAGCAGCTCCCCCGCCGCGGGGGCGCAGGGGGAGCAGTACTTC
. TRBJ1-5 . TRBV19 CASSISWGASFPQHF TGTGCCAGTAGTATATCATGGGGGGCCAGTTTCCCCCAGCATTTT
TRBD1 TRBJ2-7 . TRBV9 CASSVGQGNYEQYF TGTGCCAGCAGCGTCGGACAGGGGAACTACGAGCAGTACTTC
. TRBJ2-1 . TRBV20-1 CSGSSVSEQFF TGCAGTGGATCTAGCGTCTCCGAGCAGTTCTTC